One and the same sample provided the 18 T cell receptor beta chains below, sequenced in a study of cytomegalovirus exposure and HLA in healthy donors. PCR amplification relied on 60 Vbeta primers (plus 13 Jbeta primers). Here immunoSEQ multiplex PCR was the method, and the copy in TCRdb shows in-frame clones only, minus some. The sample lists 250,000 to 350,000 clones; roughly 90% were seen once. The sample consisted of PBMCs. The receptors were sampled from a woman aged 18-29 years in good health and CMV-seronegative.

V and J are TRBV5-1 and TRBJ2-1, with TRBD2 matching over 10 bases. The V and J ends lost 7 bases and 2 bases, in that order; junction bases with no gene match: 12. The germline CDR1 and CDR2 sequences are SGHRS and YFSETQ. The CDR3 extends over 17 amino acids. For the CDR3, the DNA is TGCGCCAGCGAGACGAGCGGGGGGGCCACAGCCTACAATGAGCAGTTCTTC. Translation: CASETSGGATAYNEQFF.

This CDR3 reads CASSFQGGEGYTF. CDR3 coding DNA: TGTGCCAGCAGCTTCCAGGGAGGGGAGGGCTACACCTTC. The gene calls are TRBV7-6 and TRBJ1-2, with D perhaps matching TRBD1 (5 bases). CDR1 is SGHVS, CDR2 FNYEAQ, per germline. The CDR3 runs to 13 residues. Deletions cut 3 bases from V and 8 bases from J, with 13 bases between.

The chain uses TRBV11-1 and TRBJ2-5; TRBD2 matches 7 bases. Germline CDR1 reads SGHAT; CDR2 reads FQDESV (reference sequence). The CDR3 loop spans 18 amino acids. V shed 1 base and J 4 bases; nucleotides not matched to a gene: 15. The CDR3 here is CASSLVGTMGRFGETQYF. The CDR3 DNA reads TGTGCCAGCAGCTTAGTTGGGACTATGGGACGTTTTGGAGAGACCCAGTACTTC.

The chain has TRBV19 and TRBJ1-2, with 10 bases that match TRBD1. This CDR3 is 15 amino acids long. J lost 7 bases, V lost 9 bases, and 14 bases had no gene match. Germline values: CDR1 LNHDA, CDR2 SQIVND (reference sequence). As DNA, the CDR3 is TGTGCCAGCACTGATGCGGGACAGGGGTTGGGTGGCTACACCTTC. This translates into CASTDAGQGLGGYTF.

This chain uses TRBV30 with TRBJ2-7, with a possible D match to TRBD2 (6 bases). This CDR3 has 12 amino acids. CDR1 and CDR2 from the germline V gene are GTSNPN and SVGIG (reference sequence). V was cut by 3 bases and J by 5 bases, with 11 bases left in between. The CDR3 here is CAWSGGGDEQYF. In DNA, the CDR3 is TGTGCCTGGAGCGGGGGTGGGGACGAGCAGTACTTC.

The V call is TRBV9, the J call TRBJ2-3; 8 nucleotides agree with TRBD2. The CDR3 runs to 16 residues. Germline CDR1 is SGDLS and CDR2 is YYNGEE. Losses at the gene ends were 4 bases for V and 2 bases for J; bases not matched to a gene: 9. Here the CDR3 reads CASSPRRGGNTDTQYF. CDR3 nucleotides: TGTGCCAGCAGCCCCCGCCGGGGGGGGAACACAGATACGCAGTATTTT. The full variable domain, completed using reference TRBV9 and TRBJ2-3, is DSGVTQTPKHLITATGQRVTLRCSPRSGDLSVYWYQQSLDQGLQFLIQYYNGEERAKGNILERFSAQQFPDLHSELNLSSLELGDSALYFCASSPRRGGNTDTQYFGPGTRLTVL.

This rearrangement joins TRBV7-7 to TRBJ2-1; 9 bases are a match to TRBD1. CDR1 is SSHAT, CDR2 FNYEAQ, per germline (reference sequence). The CDR3 consists of 17 residues. V trimming: 2 bases; J trimming: 6 bases; junction bases outside the gene matches: 11. CDR3 loop: CASSLSIGTGSSNEQFF. CDR3 bases: TGTGCCAGCAGCTTAAGTATTGGGACAGGGTCGAGCAATGAGCAGTTCTTC. Full variable domain (remainder filled in from reference TRBV7-7 and TRBJ2-1): GAGVSQSPRYKVTKRGQDVTLRCDPISSHATLYWYQQALGQGPEFLTYFNYEAQPDKSGLPSDRFSAERPEGSISTLTIQRTEQRDSAMYRCASSLSIGTGSSNEQFFGPGTRLTVL.

The chain joins TRBV9 to TRBJ2-3; 11 bases map to TRBD1. Trimming took 3 bases from V and 6 from J; bases not matched to a gene: 3. The CDR3 sequence is 14 residues long. Germline lookup yields CDR1 SGDLS and CDR2 YYNGEE. The CDR3 spells CASSERDRGDTQYF. In nucleotides, the CDR3 is TGTGCCAGCAGCGAGAGGGACAGGGGGGATACGCAGTATTTT.

This clone was seen only once. V is TRBV28 and J is TRBJ2-7; 10 bases fit TRBD1. The V gene's germline CDR1 is MDHEN and CDR2 SYDVKM. Germline trimming cut 6 bases from V and 2 bases from J; bases unmatched to any gene: 4. The CDR3 runs to 14 residues. As DNA, the CDR3 is TGTGCCAGCAGCACTGGACAGGGGGCCTACGAGCAGTACTTC. It is translated as CASSTGQGAYEQYF.

The chain is built from TRBV29-1 and TRBJ2-5, with 8 positions matching TRBD2. V gave up 6 bases and J gave up 11 bases; unmatched junction bases: 17. The germline gives CDR1 SQVTM, CDR2 ANQGSEA. CDR3 length equals 14 residues. The CDR3: CSVLVGLGSLEQYF. The DNA for the CDR3 is TGCAGCGTCCTTGTGGGACTAGGGAGTCTGGAGCAGTACTTC. Full variable domain (outside the CDR3, taken from reference TRBV29-1 and TRBJ2-5): SAVISQKPSRDICQRGTSLTIQCQVDSQVTMMFWYRQQPGQSLTLIATANQGSEATYESGFVIDKFPISRPNLTFSTLTVSNMSPEDSSIYLCSVLVGLGSLEQYFGPGTRLLVL.

The rearrangement joins TRBV15 to TRBJ1-5; D call uncertain. The germline V gene encodes CDR1 LNHNV and CDR2 YYDKDF (reference sequence). This CDR3 region has 14 residues. Trimming left V 5 bases short and J 0 bases short, with 8 bases between. CDR3 sequence reads: CATSRYYSNQPQHF. The CDR3 DNA follows: TGTGCCACCAGCCGTTATTATAGCAATCAGCCCCAGCATTTT. The complete variable domain, with remaining parts taken from reference TRBV15 and TRBJ1-5, reads DAMVIQNPRYQVTQFGKPVTLSCSQTLNHNVMYWYQQKSSQAPKLLFHYYDKDFNNEADTPDNFQSRRPNTSFCFLDIRSPGLGDTAMYLCATSRYYSNQPQHFGDGTRLSIL.

V usage is TRBV5-1 and J usage is TRBJ2-1, with 9 nucleotides matching TRBD1. This CDR3 has 16 residues. Unmatched junction bases numbered 2, after V lost 0 bases and J lost 1 base. Germline V lookup: CDR1 SGHRS, CDR2 YFSETQ. The CDR3 here is CASSLAQGASYNEQFF. The CDR3 DNA is TGCGCCAGCAGCTTGGCACAGGGGGCGTCCTACAATGAGCAGTTCTTC.

This chain links TRBV6-5 with TRBJ2-7; D gene unclear. Germline CDR1 is MNHEY and CDR2 is SVGAGI. The ends were cut back, 2 bases at V and 1 base at J, with 12 bases in the middle. The CDR3 consists of 15 residues. CDR3 coding DNA: TGTGCCAGCAGTTACGGTTCCGACTGGTCCTACGAGCAGTACTTC. Protein product: CASSYGSDWSYEQYF.

The chain carries TRBV7-6 and TRBJ2-3; tentatively, D is TRBD2 (6 bases). The V end lost 4 bases, the J end lost 7 bases, and 21 bases lay between the germline ends. Germline V gene data show CDR1 as SGHVS and CDR2 as FNYEAQ. CDR3 length: 16 residues. The CDR3 DNA is TGTGCCAGCAGCTCAACTACTGGGGGGACGACAAATACGCAGTATTTT. Translated, it gives CASSSTTGGTTNTQYF.

The chain carries TRBV7-8 and TRBJ1-5; D is undetermined. The V end was cut by 4 bases, the J end by 2 bases, with 9 bases between. Germline V CDR1 and CDR2: SGHVS, FQNEAQ. The CDR3 is made up of 14 amino acids. CDR3 amino acids: CASSSTGGNQPQHF. The CDR3 bases are TGTGCCAGCAGCTCCACCGGTGGCAATCAGCCCCAGCATTTT.

J is TRBJ2-7 and V is TRBV12-5; 13 nucleotides agree with TRBD2. This CDR3 contains 17 residues. Germline-derived CDR1 and CDR2 are LGHNT and FRNRAP. J lost 3 bases, V lost 3 bases, and 8 bases had no gene match. The CDR3 sequence: CASGFPLAGGRNYEQYF. The CDR3 region has the DNA TGTGCTAGTGGTTTCCCACTAGCGGGGGGGCGGAACTACGAGCAGTACTTC.

This chain uses TRBV6-5 with TRBJ2-7; D is unclear. The CDR3 runs to 13 residues. Per the germline V gene, CDR1 is MNHEY and CDR2 is SVGAGI. Trimming removed 3 bases at V and 3 bases at J, with 9 bases between. The CDR3 protein is CASSYGVGYEQYF. The CDR3 bases are TGTGCCAGCAGTTATGGAGTTGGCTACGAGCAGTACTTC.

The chain has TRBV7-2 and TRBJ1-6; no clear D. V was clipped by 5 bases and J by 12 bases, with 14 bases between them. The length of the CDR3 is 13 residues. The germline gives CDR1 SGHTA, CDR2 FQGNSA. The CDR3 loop reads CASSLSEVQPLHF. CDR3 sequence (DNA): TGTGCCAGCAGCCTCTCGGAGGTTCAACCCCTCCACTTT.